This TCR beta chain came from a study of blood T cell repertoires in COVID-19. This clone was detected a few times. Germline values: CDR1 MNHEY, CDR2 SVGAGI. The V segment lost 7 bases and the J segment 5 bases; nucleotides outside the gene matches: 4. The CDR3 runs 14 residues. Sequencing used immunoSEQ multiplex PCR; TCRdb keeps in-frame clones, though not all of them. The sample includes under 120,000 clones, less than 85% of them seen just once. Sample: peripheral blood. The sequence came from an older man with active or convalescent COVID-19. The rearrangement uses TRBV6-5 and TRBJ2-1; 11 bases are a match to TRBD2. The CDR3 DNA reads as TGTGCCAGCACCACGGGACTAGCGGACAATGAGCAGTTCTTC. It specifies CASTTGLADNEQFF.